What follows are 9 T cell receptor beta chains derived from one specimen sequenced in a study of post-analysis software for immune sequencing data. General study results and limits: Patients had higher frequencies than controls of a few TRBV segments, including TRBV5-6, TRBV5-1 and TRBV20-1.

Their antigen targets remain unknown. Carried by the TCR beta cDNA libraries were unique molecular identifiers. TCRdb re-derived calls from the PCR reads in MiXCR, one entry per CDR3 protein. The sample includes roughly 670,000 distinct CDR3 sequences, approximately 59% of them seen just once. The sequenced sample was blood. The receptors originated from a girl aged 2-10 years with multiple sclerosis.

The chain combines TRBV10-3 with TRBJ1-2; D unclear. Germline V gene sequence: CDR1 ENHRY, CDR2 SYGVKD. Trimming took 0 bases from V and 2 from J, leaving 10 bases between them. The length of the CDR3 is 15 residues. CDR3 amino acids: CAISESRDGNYGYTF. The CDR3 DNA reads TGTGCCATCAGTGAGTCGAGGGATGGAAACTATGGCTACACCTTC.

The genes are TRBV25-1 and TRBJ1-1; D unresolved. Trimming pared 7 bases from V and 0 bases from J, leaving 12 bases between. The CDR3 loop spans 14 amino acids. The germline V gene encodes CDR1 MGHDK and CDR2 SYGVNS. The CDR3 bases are TGTGCCAGCAAACCCGGTGTCCTGAACACTGAAGCTTTCTTT. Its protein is CASKPGVLNTEAFF.

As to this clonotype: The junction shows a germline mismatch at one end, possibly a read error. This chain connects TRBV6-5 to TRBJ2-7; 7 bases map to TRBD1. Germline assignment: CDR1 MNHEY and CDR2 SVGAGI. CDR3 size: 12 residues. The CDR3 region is CAGRRQGGEQYF. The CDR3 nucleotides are TGTGCCGGCAGAAGACAGGGTGGCGAGCAGTACTTC.

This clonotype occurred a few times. The CDR3 is CASSQDPAGGAVNTQYF. The CDR3 DNA reads TGCGCCAGCAGCCAAGATCCTGCGGGGGGGGCCGTGAATACGCAGTATTTT. The chain has TRBV4-3 and TRBJ2-3, with 9 bases identical to TRBD2. This CDR3 spans 17 amino acids. CDR1 is LGHNA and CDR2 is YSLEER in the germline V gene. The junction had 11 bases not matched to a gene; V was cut back by 0 bases and J by 7 bases.

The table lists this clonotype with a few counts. In DNA form, the CDR3 reads TGCAGCGTCAGGGTATCCTACAATGAGCAGTTCTTC. As protein: CSVRVSYNEQFF. This chain connects TRBV29-1 to TRBJ2-1, with D perhaps TRBD1 (5 bases). Germline V gene sequence: CDR1 SQVTM, CDR2 ANQGSEA. The CDR3 spans 12 residues. Between the trimmed V and J ends, which lost 6 bases and 1 base, there was a span of 7 bases.

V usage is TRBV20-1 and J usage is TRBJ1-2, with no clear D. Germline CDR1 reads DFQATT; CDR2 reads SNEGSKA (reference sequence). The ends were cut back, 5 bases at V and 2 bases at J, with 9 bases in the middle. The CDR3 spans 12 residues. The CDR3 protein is CSAWTGNYGYTF. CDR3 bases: TGCAGTGCTTGGACTGGGAACTATGGCTACACCTTC.

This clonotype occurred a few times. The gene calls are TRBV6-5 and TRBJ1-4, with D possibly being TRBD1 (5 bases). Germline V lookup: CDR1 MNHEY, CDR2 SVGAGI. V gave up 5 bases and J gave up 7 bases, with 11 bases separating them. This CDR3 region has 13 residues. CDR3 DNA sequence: TGTGCCAGCAGTGCCCGGGACGGTGAAAAACTGTTTTTT. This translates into CASSARDGEKLFF.

The CDR3 bases are TGCAGCGCGCCCTCCTTCCTTAGCTCCTACAATGAGCAGTTCTTC. It specifies CSAPSFLSSYNEQFF. The chain links TRBV29-1 to TRBJ2-1; D remains ambiguous. Germline V lookup: CDR1 SQVTM, CDR2 ANQGSEA. Deletions cut 7 bases from V and 0 bases from J, with 16 bases between. The CDR3 totals 15 residues.

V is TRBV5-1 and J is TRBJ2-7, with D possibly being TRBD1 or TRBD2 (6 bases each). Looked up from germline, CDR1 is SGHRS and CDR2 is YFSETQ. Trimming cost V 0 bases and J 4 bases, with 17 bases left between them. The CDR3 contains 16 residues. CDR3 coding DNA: TGCGCCAGCAGCTTGGCCTGGGGGGCCGCTTGGTACGAGCAGTACTTC. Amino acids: CASSLAWGAAWYEQYF.